This T cell receptor beta chain was profiled in a study of blood T cell repertoires in COVID-19. About the research overall: COVID-19 samples, acute and convalescent, were from the United States, Italy and Spain.

The CDR3 extends over 12 amino acids. Germline CDR1 reads SGHVS; CDR2 reads FQNEAQ. The junction had 5 bases not matched to a gene; V was cut back by 5 bases and J by 8 bases. Those enrolled in Seattle joined during active infection and were followed longitudinally afterward. Original methodology: Estimation of nucleated cell counts was performed using reference gene primer amplification. The method was immunoSEQ multiplex PCR; TCRdb's version includes in-frame clones alone and lacks a portion of them. V and J calls and clone size are as listed in that table; D and trimming were resolved from the DNA. The sample records 250,000 to 350,000 clones, 80% to 95% being singletons. This clone was recorded once.

This chain uses TRBV7-8 with TRBJ1-2; 7 bases agree with TRBD1. The sequencing input was peripheral blood. The TCR was taken from a woman aged 25-40 years with COVID-19, enrolled during active disease. The CDR3 DNA follows: TGTGCCAGCAGCCCAGGACAGGCCGGCTACACCTTC. It is translated as CASSPGQAGYTF.